This TCR beta chain derives from a study of regulatory T cells in long-lasting Graves disease. Regarding time point: newly diagnosed GD, antithyroid drugs for less than 3 months. PBMC-derived RNA was used for the TCR library. EDTA tubes received around 9.9 milliliters of collected peripheral blood. CDR3-region Arm-PCR and iRepertoire HTBI primers produced the TCR beta libraries. One entry per CDR3 protein results from TCRdb running MiXCR on the multiplex PCR reads. The table shows some 250,000 distinct CDR3 sequences, with 15% to 20% occurring only once. CDR3 length: 12 residues. The germline V and J ends were trimmed by 7 bases and 3 bases, with 7 bases remaining between them. Germline CDR1 is MNHEY and CDR2 is SMNVEV (reference sequence).

The chain couples TRBV27 to TRBJ2-1, with a possible D match to TRBD2 (5 bases). Sample: peripheral blood mononuclear cells (PBMCs), taken at new diagnosis, from a patient treated with antithyroid drugs. The receptor was derived from a female donor with Graves disease. CDR3 sequence (DNA): TGTGCCAGCAAAACTAGCTACAATGAGCAGTTCTTC. Translated: CASKTSYNEQFF.